The clone carrying this T cell receptor (beta chain) was observed a few times. Its cognate antigen is unknown. This entry belongs to a study of CD8 T cells in ankylosing spondylitis. Whole-study results and caveats: Some motif variants were previously reported in reactive arthritis synovial fluid and blood.

V lost 4 bases to trimming and J lost 0 bases, with 11 bases between them. The CDR3 is 14 residues long. CDR1 is SGDLS, CDR2 YYNGEE, per germline. Quantitative 5'-RACE with molecular barcodes was used to make the TCR beta libraries. One entry per CDR3 protein, called by TCRdb with MiXCR from the 5' RACE reads. There are about 360,000 distinct CDR3 sequences in the sample; approximately 20% occur only once, and about an eighth lies in the top ten. The source material was blood, either unsorted or a sorted T cell fraction (not recorded which). This chain links TRBV9 with TRBJ2-7; D is possibly TRBD1 (6 bases). The TCR was taken from a male donor with ankylosing spondylitis or in good health (not recorded which). CDR3 in DNA: TGTGCCAGCAGCACAGGACAGTTCTCCTACGAGCAGTACTTC. Residues: CASSTGQFSYEQYF.